One T cell receptor beta chain is described in this entry. Its antigen is undetermined. This entry belongs to a study of cytomegalovirus exposure and HLA in healthy donors. Study-wide results and caveats: Sequencing had likely introduced a cluster of highly shared sequence variants as an artifact. Some V segments, including TRBV6-2 and TRBV6-3, were excluded as indistinguishable.

The PCR had 60 Vbeta and 13 Jbeta primers. Methods used by the authors: Approximately 12 million of the approximately 80 million unique TCR beta chains counted in a later analysis were shared. Clones were read by immunoSEQ multiplex PCR, and TCRdb kept only the in-frame ones, dropping some. V, J and clone size derive from that table, while D and trimming were established from the DNA sequence. The sample contains some 100,000 clones, over 65% of which appear only once. The germline V gene has CDR1 LGHNA and CDR2 YSLEER. This CDR3 is built from 17 residues. V was pared by 0 bases and J by 0 bases, with 5 bases of the junction left unmatched.

The TCR originated in a woman between 50 and 59 years old in good health and CMV-seropositive. The V and J genes are TRBV4-3 and TRBJ1-3; 7 bases agree with TRBD1. Sequencing was carried out using PBMCs. The CDR3 is CASSQDGAGGSGNTIYF. Here the CDR3 DNA reads TGCGCCAGCAGCCAAGATGGGGCAGGGGGCTCTGGAAACACCATATATTTT.